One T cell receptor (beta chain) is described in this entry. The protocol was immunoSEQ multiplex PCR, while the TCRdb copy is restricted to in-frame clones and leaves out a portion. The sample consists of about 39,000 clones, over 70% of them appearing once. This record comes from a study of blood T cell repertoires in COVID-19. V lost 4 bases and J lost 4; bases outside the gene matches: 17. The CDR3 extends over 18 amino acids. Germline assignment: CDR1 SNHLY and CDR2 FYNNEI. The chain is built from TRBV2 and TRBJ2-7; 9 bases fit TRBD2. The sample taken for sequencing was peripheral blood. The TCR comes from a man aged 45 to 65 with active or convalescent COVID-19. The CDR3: CASSAGYLAGIPTYEQYF. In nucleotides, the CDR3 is TGTGCCAGCAGTGCAGGGTACCTAGCGGGAATCCCTACATACGAGCAGTACTTC.